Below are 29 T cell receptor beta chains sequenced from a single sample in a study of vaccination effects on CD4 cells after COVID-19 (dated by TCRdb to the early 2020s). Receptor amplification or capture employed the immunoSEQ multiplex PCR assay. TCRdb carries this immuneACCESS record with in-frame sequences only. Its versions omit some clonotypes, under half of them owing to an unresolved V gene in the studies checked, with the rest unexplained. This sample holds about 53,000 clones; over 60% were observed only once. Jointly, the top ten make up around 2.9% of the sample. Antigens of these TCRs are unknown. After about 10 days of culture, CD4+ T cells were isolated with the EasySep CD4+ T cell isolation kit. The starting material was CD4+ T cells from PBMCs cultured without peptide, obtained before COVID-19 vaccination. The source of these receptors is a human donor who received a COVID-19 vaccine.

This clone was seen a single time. This chain's CDR3 is CASSSSLSPGETQYF. Written as DNA, the CDR3 is TGCGCCAGCAGCTCCTCACTATCCCCGGGGGAGACCCAGTACTTC. V gene TRBV5-1 combines with J gene TRBJ2-5; tentatively, D is TRBD2 (5 bases). Trimming left V 3 bases short and J 5 bases short, with 17 bases between. The CDR3 loop spans 15 amino acids. Germline lookup yields CDR1 SGHRS and CDR2 YFSETQ. Using reference TRBV5-1 and TRBJ2-5 for the parts outside the CDR3, the full variable domain is KAGVTQTPRYLIKTRGQQVTLSCSPISGHRSVSWYQQTPGQGLQFLFEYFSETQRNKGNFPGRFSGRQFSNSRSEMNVSTLELGDSALYLCASSSSLSPGETQYFGPGTRLLVL.

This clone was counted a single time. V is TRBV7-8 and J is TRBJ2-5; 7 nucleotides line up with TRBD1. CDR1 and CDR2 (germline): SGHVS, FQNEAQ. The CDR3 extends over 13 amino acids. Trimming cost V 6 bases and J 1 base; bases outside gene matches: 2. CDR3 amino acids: CASRTGIQETQYF. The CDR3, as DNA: TGTGCCAGCAGGACAGGGATCCAAGAGACCCAGTACTTC.

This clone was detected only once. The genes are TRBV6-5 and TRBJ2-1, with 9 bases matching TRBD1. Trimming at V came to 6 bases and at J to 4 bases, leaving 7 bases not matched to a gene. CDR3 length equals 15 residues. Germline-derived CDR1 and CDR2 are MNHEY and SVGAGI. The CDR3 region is CASRTGTGLYNEQFF. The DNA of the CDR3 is TGTGCCAGCAGAACCGGGACAGGGTTGTACAATGAGCAGTTCTTC.

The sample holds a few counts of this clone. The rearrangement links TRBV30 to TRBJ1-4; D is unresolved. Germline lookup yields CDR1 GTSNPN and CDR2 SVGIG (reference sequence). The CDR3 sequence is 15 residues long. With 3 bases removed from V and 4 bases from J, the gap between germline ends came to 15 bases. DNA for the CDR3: TGTGCCTGGAGCCTAGACCGACGTATTAATGAAAAACTGTTTTTT. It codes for CAWSLDRRINEKLFF.

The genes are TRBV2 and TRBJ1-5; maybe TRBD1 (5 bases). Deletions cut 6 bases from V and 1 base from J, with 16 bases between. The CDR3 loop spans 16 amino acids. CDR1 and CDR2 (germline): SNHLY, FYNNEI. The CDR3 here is CASRGGNTVSNQPQHF. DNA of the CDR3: TGTGCCAGCAGGGGGGGGAACACCGTAAGCAATCAGCCCCAGCATTTT.

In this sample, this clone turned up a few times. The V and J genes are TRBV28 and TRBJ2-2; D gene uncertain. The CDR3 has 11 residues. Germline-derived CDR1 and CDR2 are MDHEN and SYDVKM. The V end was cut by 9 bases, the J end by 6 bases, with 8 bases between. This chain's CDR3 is CASSIPGELFF. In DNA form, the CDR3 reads TGTGCCAGTAGTATCCCCGGGGAGCTGTTTTTT.

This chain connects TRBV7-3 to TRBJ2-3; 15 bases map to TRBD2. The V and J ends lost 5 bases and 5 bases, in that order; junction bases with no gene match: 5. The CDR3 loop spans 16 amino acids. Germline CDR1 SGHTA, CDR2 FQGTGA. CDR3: CASSLWTSGGGDTQYF. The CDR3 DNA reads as TGTGCCAGCAGCCTATGGACTAGCGGGGGGGGAGATACGCAGTATTTT.

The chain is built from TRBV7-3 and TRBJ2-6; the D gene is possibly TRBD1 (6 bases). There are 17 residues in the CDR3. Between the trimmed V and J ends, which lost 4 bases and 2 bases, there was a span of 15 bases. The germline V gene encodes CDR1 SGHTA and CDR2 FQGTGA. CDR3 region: CASSSVGQGTGANVLTF. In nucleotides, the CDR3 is TGTGCCAGCAGCTCAGTAGGGCAGGGGACTGGGGCCAACGTCCTGACTTTC.

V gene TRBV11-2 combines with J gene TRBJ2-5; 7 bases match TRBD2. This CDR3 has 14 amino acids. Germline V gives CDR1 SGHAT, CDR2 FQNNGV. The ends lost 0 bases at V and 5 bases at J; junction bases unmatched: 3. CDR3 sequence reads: CASSLELAIETQYF. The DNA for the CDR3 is TGTGCCAGCAGCTTAGAACTAGCGATCGAGACCCAGTACTTC.

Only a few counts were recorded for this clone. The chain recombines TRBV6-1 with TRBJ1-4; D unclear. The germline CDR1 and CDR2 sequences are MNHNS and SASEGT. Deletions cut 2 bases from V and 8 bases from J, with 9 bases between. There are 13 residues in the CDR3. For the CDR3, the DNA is TGTGCCAGCAGTGAATTAAGGGCCGAAAAACTGTTTTTT. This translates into CASSELRAEKLFF.

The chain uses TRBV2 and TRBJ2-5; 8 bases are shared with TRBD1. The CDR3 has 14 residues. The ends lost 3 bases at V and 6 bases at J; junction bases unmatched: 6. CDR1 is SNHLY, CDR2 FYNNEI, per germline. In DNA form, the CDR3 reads TGTGCCAGCAGTGAGGGGACAGGTGTTCAGACCCAGTACTTC. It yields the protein CASSEGTGVQTQYF.

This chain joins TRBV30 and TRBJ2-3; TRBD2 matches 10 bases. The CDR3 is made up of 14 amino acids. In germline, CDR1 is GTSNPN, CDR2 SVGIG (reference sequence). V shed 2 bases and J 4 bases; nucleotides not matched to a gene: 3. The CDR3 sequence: CAWSSGGASDTQYF. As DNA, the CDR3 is TGTGCCTGGAGTAGCGGGGGGGCCTCAGATACGCAGTATTTT.

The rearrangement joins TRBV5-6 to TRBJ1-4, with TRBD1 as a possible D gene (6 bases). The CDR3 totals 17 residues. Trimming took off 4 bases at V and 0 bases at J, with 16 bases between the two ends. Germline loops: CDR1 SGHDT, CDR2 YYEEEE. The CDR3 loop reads CASSPRTALTTNEKLFF. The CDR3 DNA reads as TGTGCCAGCAGCCCGAGGACAGCACTCACAACTAATGAAAAACTGTTTTTT.

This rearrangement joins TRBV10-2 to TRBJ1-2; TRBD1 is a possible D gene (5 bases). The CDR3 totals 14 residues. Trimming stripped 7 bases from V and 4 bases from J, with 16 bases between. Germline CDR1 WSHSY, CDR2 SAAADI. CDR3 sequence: CASTKGQGGYGYTF. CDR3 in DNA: TGCGCCAGCACCAAGGGGCAGGGTGGCTATGGCTACACCTTC.

Here the CDR3 reads CASSTSATGGFGYTF. The CDR3 DNA sequence: TGTGCCAGTAGTACATCCGCGACAGGGGGTTTTGGCTACACCTTC. The chain uses TRBV19 and TRBJ1-2; 9 bases align to TRBD1. J gave up 7 bases and V 4 bases, and 10 bases lay outside the gene matches. Germline-derived CDR1 and CDR2 are LNHDA and SQIVND (reference sequence). The CDR3 runs 15 residues. The entire variable domain, with the rest obtained from reference TRBV19 and TRBJ1-2, is as follows: DGGITQSPKYLFRKEGQNVTLSCEQNLNHDAMYWYRQDPGQGLRLIYYSQIVNDFQKGDIAEGYSVSREKKESFPLTVTSAQKNPTAFYLCASSTSATGGFGYTFGSGTRLTVV.

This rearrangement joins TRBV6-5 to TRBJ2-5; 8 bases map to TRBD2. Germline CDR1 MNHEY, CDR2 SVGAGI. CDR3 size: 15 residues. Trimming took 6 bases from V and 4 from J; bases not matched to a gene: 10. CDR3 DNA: TGTGCCAGCAGCCGGACGGGGGGGAGGGTAGAGACCCAGTACTTC. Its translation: CASSRTGGRVETQYF.

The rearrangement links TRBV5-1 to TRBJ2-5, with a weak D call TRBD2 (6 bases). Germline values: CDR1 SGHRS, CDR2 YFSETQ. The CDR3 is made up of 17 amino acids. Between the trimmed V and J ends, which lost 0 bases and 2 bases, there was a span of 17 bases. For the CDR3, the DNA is TGCGCCAGCAGCTTGGCCTGGGGGGTAATCGGACAAGAGACCCAGTACTTC. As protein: CASSLAWGVIGQETQYF.

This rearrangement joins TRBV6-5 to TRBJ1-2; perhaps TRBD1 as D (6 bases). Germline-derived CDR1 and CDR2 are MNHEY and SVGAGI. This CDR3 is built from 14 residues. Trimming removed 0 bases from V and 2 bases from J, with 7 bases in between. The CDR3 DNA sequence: TGTGCCAGCAGTTACTCCAGGGGCAACTATGGCTACACCTTC. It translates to CASSYSRGNYGYTF.

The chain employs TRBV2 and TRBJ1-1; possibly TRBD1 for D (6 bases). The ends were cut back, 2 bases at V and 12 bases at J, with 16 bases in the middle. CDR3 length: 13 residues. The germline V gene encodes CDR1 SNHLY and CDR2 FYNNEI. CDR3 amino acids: CASSELPGQKTFF. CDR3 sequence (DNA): TGTGCCAGCAGTGAACTTCCTGGACAGAAAACTTTCTTT.

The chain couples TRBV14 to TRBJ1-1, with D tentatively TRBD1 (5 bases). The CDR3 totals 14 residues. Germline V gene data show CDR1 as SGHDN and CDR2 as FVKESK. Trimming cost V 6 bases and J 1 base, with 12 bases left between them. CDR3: CASSLPGTNTEAFF. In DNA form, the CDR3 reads TGTGCCAGCAGTCTACCCGGGACGAACACTGAAGCTTTCTTT.

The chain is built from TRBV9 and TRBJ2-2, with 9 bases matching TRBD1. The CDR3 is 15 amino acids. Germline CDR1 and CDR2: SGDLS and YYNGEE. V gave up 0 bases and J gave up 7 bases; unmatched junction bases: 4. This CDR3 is CASSVGDRVVGELFF. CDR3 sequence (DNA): TGTGCCAGCAGCGTAGGGGACAGGGTGGTCGGGGAGCTGTTTTTT.

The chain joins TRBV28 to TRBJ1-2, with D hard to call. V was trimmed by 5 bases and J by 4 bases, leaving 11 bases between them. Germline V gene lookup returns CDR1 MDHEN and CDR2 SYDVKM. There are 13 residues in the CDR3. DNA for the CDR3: TGTGCCAGCAGTCGTGGCGGGTCCTATGGCTACACCTTC. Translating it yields CASSRGGSYGYTF.

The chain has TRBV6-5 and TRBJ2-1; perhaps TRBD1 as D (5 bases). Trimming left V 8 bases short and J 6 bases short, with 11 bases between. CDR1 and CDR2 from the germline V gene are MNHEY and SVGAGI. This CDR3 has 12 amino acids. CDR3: CASGALTNEQFF. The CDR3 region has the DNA TGTGCCAGCGGGGCCTTAACCAATGAGCAGTTCTTC.

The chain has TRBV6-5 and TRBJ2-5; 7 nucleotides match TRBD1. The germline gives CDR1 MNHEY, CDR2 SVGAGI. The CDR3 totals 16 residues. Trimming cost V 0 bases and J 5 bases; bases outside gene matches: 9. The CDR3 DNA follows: TGTGCCAGCAGTTACTCGTCGAGGGGGCCAGGGGAGACCCAGTACTTC. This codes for CASSYSSRGPGETQYF.

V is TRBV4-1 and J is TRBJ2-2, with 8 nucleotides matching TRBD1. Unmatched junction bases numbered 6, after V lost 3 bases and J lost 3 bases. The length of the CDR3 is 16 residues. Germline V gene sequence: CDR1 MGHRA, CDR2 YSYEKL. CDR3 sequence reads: CASSHVRGPDTGELFF. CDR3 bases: TGCGCCAGCAGCCACGTCAGGGGGCCGGACACCGGGGAGCTGTTTTTT.

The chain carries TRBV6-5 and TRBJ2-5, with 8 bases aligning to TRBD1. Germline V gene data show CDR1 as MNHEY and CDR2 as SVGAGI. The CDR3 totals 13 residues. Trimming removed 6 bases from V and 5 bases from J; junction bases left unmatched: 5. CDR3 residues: CASSGQGGETQYF. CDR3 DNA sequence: TGTGCCAGCAGCGGACAGGGCGGCGAGACCCAGTACTTC.

CDR3 coding DNA: TGTGCCAGCAGCTTCCCCGGGACTAGCGGGGTCGAGCAGTACGTC. Its translation is CASSFPGTSGVEQYV. The chain couples TRBV7-8 to TRBJ2-7, with 13 positions matching TRBD2. Germline lookup yields CDR1 SGHVS and CDR2 FQNEAQ. With 3 bases clipped from V and 6 bases from J, the junction kept 5 bases outside the gene matches. This CDR3 is 15 amino acids long.

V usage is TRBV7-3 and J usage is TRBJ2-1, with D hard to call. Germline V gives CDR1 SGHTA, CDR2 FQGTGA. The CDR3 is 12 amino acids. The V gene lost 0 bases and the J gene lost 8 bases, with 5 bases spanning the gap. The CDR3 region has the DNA TGTGCCAGCAGCTTAACAGGCGATGAGCAGTTCTTC. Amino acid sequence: CASSLTGDEQFF.

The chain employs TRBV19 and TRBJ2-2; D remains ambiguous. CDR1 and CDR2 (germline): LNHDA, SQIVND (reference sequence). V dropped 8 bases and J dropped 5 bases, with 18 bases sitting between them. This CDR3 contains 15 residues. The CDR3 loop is CASRLGSPQTGELFF. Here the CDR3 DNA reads TGTGCCAGTCGGTTAGGTTCGCCCCAAACCGGGGAGCTGTTTTTT.